In this sample, the clone carrying this T cell receptor beta chain turned up many times. This specimen belongs to a study of T cells in Graves' hyperthyroidism and ophthalmopathy. Study information: Peripheral blood sampling occurred at initial diagnosis, before any treatment.

Amplification of TCR beta CDR3 regions used RNA as the template. TCR CDR3 regions were first amplified by RT-PCR with HTBI primers. TCRdb itself ran the multiplex PCR reads through MiXCR, one entry per CDR3 protein. The data contain nearly 600,000 distinct CDR3 sequences, approximately 14% of them singletons. The CDR3 is made up of 13 amino acids. Germline-derived CDR1 and CDR2 are MDHEN and SYDVKM. Trimming removed 6 bases at V and 1 base at J, with 9 bases between. Orbital computed tomography, thyroid ultrasound, serum thyroxine and TRAb, and clinical symptoms together informed the diagnoses. V is TRBV28 and J is TRBJ1-1; tentative D call: TRBD1 (6 bases). This receptor was taken from a woman in her twenties or thirties with Graves' hyperthyroidism that later progressed to Graves' ophthalmopathy. The sequencing input was blood. This chain's CDR3 is CASRIRGNTEAFF. CDR3 coding DNA: TGTGCCAGCAGAATCAGGGGGAACACTGAAGCTTTCTTT.